This T cell receptor beta chain was recovered during a study of control samples from healthy donors and cancer patients. Losses at the gene ends were 5 bases for V and 1 base for J; bases not matched to a gene: 10. Germline assignment: CDR1 SGHTA and CDR2 FQGNSA. This CDR3 spans 16 amino acids. This clone has just a few counts. Assay: immunoSEQ multiplex PCR; the TCRdb copy retains only in-frame clones and omits some. The sample lists tens of thousands of clones; over 75% were seen once. The V gene is TRBV7-2, the J gene TRBJ2-5, with TRBD2 identical over 7 bases. The sequencing input was blood. This clonotype was obtained from a man aged 50 to 60 in good health. The CDR3 region has the DNA TGTGCCAGCAGCAGCCAGGTTGGCGGGAGCCAAGAGACCCAGTACTTC. Amino acids: CASSSQVGGSQETQYF.